This T cell receptor beta chain is drawn from a study of T cell responses to AZD1222 COVID-19 vaccine. Germline CDR1 ENHRY, CDR2 SYGVKD. The CDR3 runs to 14 residues. Trimming cost V 6 bases and J 8 bases; bases outside gene matches: 7. Here immunoSEQ multiplex PCR was the method, and the copy in TCRdb shows in-frame clones only, minus some. The sample holds more than 110,000 clones, 90% seen once. The TCR was taken from an adult in good health. This chain connects TRBV10-3 to TRBJ1-6, with 7 bases matching TRBD1. The sequenced sample was peripheral blood, obtained on day 0 of AZD1222 vaccination. The CDR3 nucleotides read TGTGCCATCAGCGGGGTAGGGGGCGATTCACCCCTCCACTTT. It codes for CAISGVGGDSPLHF.